This is a list of T cell receptor beta chains from one sample in a study of cytomegalovirus exposure and HLA in healthy donors. Profiled with immunoSEQ multiplex PCR; TCRdb holds only in-frame clones, not every one. The table has approximately 100,000 clones, under 95% seen once; the top ten hold approximately 1.1%. Sequencing was carried out using PBMCs. Source of these receptors: a woman aged 25-40 years in good health and CMV-seropositive. Each CDR3 is given with its conserved first and last residue. Fields, in order: J gene, clone size, D gene, V gene, CDR3 DNA, CDR3 protein. A D gene is named only where the DNA matches it firmly. Not every row has a clone size; where given, it reads once, few, many or a size class.

j_gene: TRBJ2-1; abundance: -; d_gene: -; v_gene: TRBV11-2; CDR3nt: TGTGCCAGCAGCTTAGGTGGACACTTAAGCTCCTACAATGAGCAGTTCTTC; CDR3aa: CASSLGGHLSSYNEQFF
j_gene: TRBJ2-1; abundance: -; d_gene: TRBD2; v_gene: TRBV4-2; CDR3nt: TGTGCCAGCAGCCCGGGACTAGCGGGAGTGGCGGACAATGAGCAGTTCTTC; CDR3aa: CASSPGLAGVADNEQFF
j_gene: TRBJ1-3; abundance: -; d_gene: TRBD1; v_gene: TRBV16; CDR3nt: TGTGCCAGCAGCCAACTCAACAGGGGGCCTGGAAACACCATATATTTT; CDR3aa: CASSQLNRGPGNTIYF
j_gene: TRBJ1-2; abundance: -; d_gene: -; v_gene: TRBV11-2; CDR3nt: TGTGCCAGCAGCTACGGACTAGGCGGCGGATATGGCTACACCTTC; CDR3aa: CASSYGLGGGYGYTF
j_gene: TRBJ2-7; abundance: -; d_gene: TRBD1; v_gene: TRBV5-1; CDR3nt: TGCGCCAGCAGCTTGGGACAGGGAATCTACGAGCAGTACTTC; CDR3aa: CASSLGQGIYEQYF
j_gene: TRBJ1-1; abundance: -; d_gene: -; v_gene: TRBV9; CDR3nt: TGTGCCAGCAGCGTAGGGGCAGGTATGAACACTGAAGCTTTCTTT; CDR3aa: CASSVGAGMNTEAFF
j_gene: TRBJ2-3; abundance: -; d_gene: -; v_gene: TRBV7-6; CDR3nt: TGTGCCAGCAGCCCGTCTAGCACAGATACGCAGTATTTT; CDR3aa: CASSPSSTDTQYF
j_gene: TRBJ1-4; abundance: -; d_gene: TRBD1; v_gene: TRBV5-6; CDR3nt: TGTGCCAGCAGCTTGAGGACAGGCGTCGGGGAAAAACTGTTTTTT; CDR3aa: CASSLRTGVGEKLFF
j_gene: TRBJ2-1; abundance: -; d_gene: TRBD2; v_gene: TRBV5-4; CDR3nt: TGTGCCAGCAGCTTGACGCGGGAGTTGGTCCATGAGCAGTTCTTC; CDR3aa: CASSLTRELVHEQFF
j_gene: TRBJ2-7; abundance: few; d_gene: TRBD2; v_gene: TRBV28; CDR3nt: TGTGCCAGCAGTTGGACTAGCAGCTACGAGCAGTACTTC; CDR3aa: CASSWTSSYEQYF
j_gene: TRBJ2-3; abundance: -; d_gene: -; v_gene: TRBV4-3; CDR3nt: TGCGCCAGCAGCCAACTACTCACAGATACGCAGTATTTT; CDR3aa: CASSQLLTDTQYF
j_gene: TRBJ2-1; abundance: -; d_gene: TRBD1; v_gene: TRBV5-1; CDR3nt: TGCGCCAGCAGCTTCGGACAGGGGGCTGATGAGCAGTTCTTC; CDR3aa: CASSFGQGADEQFF
j_gene: TRBJ2-7; abundance: -; d_gene: -; v_gene: TRBV7-9; CDR3nt: TGTGCCAGCAGCCTCGCGGCGGTCTCCTACGAGCAGTACTTC; CDR3aa: CASSLAAVSYEQYF
j_gene: TRBJ2-2; abundance: -; d_gene: -; v_gene: TRBV7-2; CDR3nt: TGTGCCAGCAGCTTAAGGAGTCAGCGAGCCGGGGAGCTGTTTTTT; CDR3aa: CASSLRSQRAGELFF
j_gene: TRBJ2-1; abundance: -; d_gene: TRBD1; v_gene: TRBV27; CDR3nt: TGTGCCAGCAGTCCGACAGGGGGCGCCTACAATGAGCAGTTCTTC; CDR3aa: CASSPTGGAYNEQFF
j_gene: TRBJ1-1; abundance: -; d_gene: TRBD1; v_gene: TRBV28; CDR3nt: TGTGCCAGCAGTACCGAAGGGGGCAACACTGAAGCTTTCTTT; CDR3aa: CASSTEGGNTEAFF
j_gene: TRBJ2-1; abundance: -; d_gene: TRBD2; v_gene: TRBV5-1; CDR3nt: TGCGCCAGCAGCTTGCCTACACTAGCGGGGGGATACAATGAGCAGTTCTTC; CDR3aa: CASSLPTLAGGYNEQFF
j_gene: TRBJ2-2; abundance: -; d_gene: -; v_gene: TRBV11-3; CDR3nt: TGTGCCAGCAGCGAGCTGAACACCGGGGAGCTGTTTTTT; CDR3aa: CASSELNTGELFF
j_gene: TRBJ1-2; abundance: -; d_gene: -; v_gene: TRBV27; CDR3nt: TGTGCCAGCAGGTCACAGGGATTCAGCTATGGCTACACCTTC; CDR3aa: CASRSQGFSYGYTF
j_gene: TRBJ2-5; abundance: once; d_gene: -; v_gene: TRBV28; CDR3nt: TGTGCCAGCCGCTCATCAGTGGCGGGGGCGCAGGGAGAGACCCAGTACTTC; CDR3aa: CASRSSVAGAQGETQYF
j_gene: TRBJ2-2; abundance: -; d_gene: -; v_gene: TRBV5-6; CDR3nt: TGTGCCAGCAGCTTGGGACTTACCGGGGAGCTGTTTTTT; CDR3aa: CASSLGLTGELFF
j_gene: TRBJ2-1; abundance: -; d_gene: TRBD2; v_gene: TRBV13; CDR3nt: TGTGCCAGCAGCTTAGTCGGTAGCGGGTACAATGAGCAGTTCTTC; CDR3aa: CASSLVGSGYNEQFF
j_gene: TRBJ1-1; abundance: -; d_gene: TRBD1; v_gene: TRBV5-1; CDR3nt: TGCGCCAGCAGTCGACAGGGGAACACTGAAGCTTTCTTT; CDR3aa: CASSRQGNTEAFF
j_gene: TRBJ2-7; abundance: -; d_gene: TRBD1; v_gene: TRBV7-9; CDR3nt: TGTGCCAGCAGCTACCCGGGACAGAGCTACGAGCAGTACTTC; CDR3aa: CASSYPGQSYEQYF
j_gene: TRBJ2-7; abundance: -; d_gene: TRBD1; v_gene: TRBV5-6; CDR3nt: TGTGCCAGCAGCTTGTATGGGAAAGGACAGGCAGGTGGGGAGCAGTACTTC; CDR3aa: CASSLYGKGQAGGEQYF